The subject of this entry is one T cell receptor (beta chain). A marrow graft followed busulfan-fludarabine conditioning, with cyclophosphamide on days +3 and +4. V was clipped by 1 base and J by 2 bases, with 8 bases between them. Germline V lookup: CDR1 MNHNY, CDR2 SVGAGI (reference sequence). The CDR3 sequence is 14 residues long. The data were obtained in a study of T cells after posttransplantation cyclophosphamide. Sequencing used immunoSEQ multiplex PCR; TCRdb keeps in-frame clones, though not all of them. Among 15,000 or so clones listed, 77% were seen once. This sample comprised CD8+ T cells sorted from PBMCs, obtained 1,700 to 2,000 days after a stem cell transplant with posttransplant cyclophosphamide. The source is a female patient in her 40s who received an allogeneic stem cell transplant from a related donor, was CMV-positive, and had no GVHD. Some of the T cells may derive from the graft donor. This sequence joins TRBV6-6 and TRBJ1-1; D is ambiguous. CDR3: CASSYYRLNTEAFF. As DNA, the CDR3 is TGTGCCAGCAGTTACTACAGATTAAACACTGAAGCTTTCTTT.